A selection of T cell receptor beta chains follows, all from one sample in a study of spatial heterogeneity in lung cancer. TCRdb called the 5' RACE reads again in MiXCR, with one record for every CDR3 protein. The data contain about 7,900 distinct CDR3 sequences, around 7% of them singletons. The specimen was lung tumor tissue, collected at surgery. These receptors were collected from a female donor with early-stage non-small cell lung cancer. Each CDR3 is given with its conserved first and last residue. The D gene is left open where the match is weak. Some rows have no size entry. The others give once, few or many, or a class for an expanded clone.

TRBV5-1	.	TRBJ2-7	medium-sized	TGCGCCAGCAGCTTGGCCCAGGCCTACGAGCAGTACTTC	CASSLAQAYEQYF
TRBV12-5	.	TRBJ2-7	many	TGTGCTAGTGGTTTGGTAGGGTTGCTCGAGCAGTACTTC	CASGLVGLLEQYF
TRBV25-1	.	TRBJ2-5	many	TGTGCCAGCAGTGAAAGAGGAGAGACCCAGTACTTC	CASSERGETQYF
TRBV15	TRBD2	TRBJ2-2	few	TGTGCCACCAGCAGGCCTTTTCCGGGACTAGTCACCGGGGAGCTGTTTTTT	CATSRPFPGLVTGELFF
TRBV30	.	TRBJ2-7	many	TGTGCCTGGAGCTTAATCGGAGGGGGCGTGGACGAGCAGTACTTC	CAWSLIGGGVDEQYF
TRBV28	.	TRBJ2-6	.	TGTGCCAGCAGTTCAGAAGCAGAGTCTAGGGCCAACGTCCTGACTTTC	CASSSEAESRANVLTF
TRBV12-3/TRBV12-4	.	TRBJ2-2	medium-sized	TGTGCCAGCAGCGGGACTGCCGGAGCCGGGGAGCTGTTTTTT	CASSGTAGAGELFF
TRBV7-9	TRBD1	TRBJ2-5	many	TGTGCCAGCAGCGTGGACAGGAGGAGTTATCAAGAGACCCAGTACTTC	CASSVDRRSYQETQYF
TRBV2	TRBD2	TRBJ2-6	many	TGTGCCAGCAGTAAGCGGACTAGCGCGAGCTCTGGGGCCAACGTCCTGACTTTC	CASSKRTSASSGANVLTF
TRBV12-3/TRBV12-4	TRBD2	TRBJ2-7	medium-sized	TGTGCCAGCAGCTTAGCGGGCAGCCGGTACGAGCAGTACTTC	CASSLAGSRYEQYF
TRBV12-3/TRBV12-4	.	TRBJ2-6	.	TGTGCCAGCAGTTTAGGGACACTCCTCTCTGGGGCCAACGTCCTGACTTTC	CASSLGTLLSGANVLTF
TRBV27	.	TRBJ1-4	many	TGTGCCAGCAGTCCAGAGACAGTAAAAAATGAAAAACTGTTTTTT	CASSPETVKNEKLFF